A single sample is the source of the 14 T cell receptor beta chains below, sequenced in a study of OX40 agonist ivuxolimab in advanced cancers. Library preparation was by the immunoSEQ multiplex PCR assay. The table was pulled from immuneACCESS by TCRdb, which kept in-frame rearrangements only. Such tables lose some clones; where checked, under half of the loss comes from unresolved V genes, and the rest has no known cause. This sample comprises approximately 20,000 clones, about 77% of them detected only once. About 19% of the sample is in the top ten clones. Sequencing was performed on CD4+ or CD8+ T cells sorted from blood, taken in a trial of the OX40 agonist ivuxolimab. Receptor source: an adult with an advanced solid tumor such as melanoma, head and neck, liver or kidney cancer.

V usage is TRBV30 and J usage is TRBJ2-7; the match to TRBD2 covers 7 bases. Trimming at V came to 3 bases and at J to 2 bases, leaving 7 bases not matched to a gene. CDR1 and CDR2 from the germline V gene are GTSNPN and SVGIG (reference sequence). The length of the CDR3 is 14 residues. The CDR3 DNA sequence: TGTGCCTGGAGGACACGGGGAGGGACCTACGAGCAGTACTTC. It specifies CAWRTRGGTYEQYF.

The CDR3: CASKVQGVTEAFF. The CDR3, as DNA: TGTGCCAGCAAAGTACAGGGGGTCACTGAAGCTTTCTTT. V gene TRBV6-5 combines with J gene TRBJ1-1, with TRBD1 matching over 8 bases. The J segment lost 4 bases and the V segment lost 7 bases, leaving 5 bases of the junction unmatched. Germline CDR1 and CDR2: MNHEY and SVGAGI. The CDR3 loop spans 13 amino acids.

This clone showed up just once. This chain joins TRBV9 and TRBJ2-1; the D is unclear. Trimming took 0 bases from V and 8 from J, leaving 6 bases between them. The CDR3 extends over 12 amino acids. The germline gives CDR1 SGDLS, CDR2 YYNGEE. CDR3 region: CASSVGWDEQFF. CDR3 coding DNA: TGTGCCAGCAGCGTAGGTTGGGATGAGCAGTTCTTC.

This clone was observed a few times. The CDR3 DNA is TGTGCCAGCAGTGAAGCGCGGAGGGAGGGGGATGAGCAGTTCTTC. It encodes CASSEARREGDEQFF. The chain recombines TRBV6-1 with TRBJ2-1, with D possibly matching TRBD2 (7 bases). This CDR3 comprises 15 residues. From germline, CDR1 is MNHNS and CDR2 SASEGT. V lost 0 bases and J 8 bases, leaving 14 bases between the germline ends.

The CDR3 DNA reads TGTGCCAGCAGTTTAAGAGGGGGGCAGCCCCAGCATTTT. It specifies CASSLRGGQPQHF. The rearrangement links TRBV27 to TRBJ1-5; D is possibly TRBD1 (6 bases). V was shortened by 2 bases and J by 7 bases, with 9 bases between the two germline ends. The germline gives CDR1 MNHEY, CDR2 SMNVEV (reference sequence). The CDR3 is 13 amino acids.

This chain joins TRBV5-1 and TRBJ2-6; no reliable D call. V shed 7 bases and J shed 0 bases, with 14 bases lying between them. There are 16 residues in the CDR3. CDR1 and CDR2 from the germline V gene are SGHRS and YFSETQ. As DNA, the CDR3 is TGCGCCAGCTCCCCGGGCCAGAGCTCTGGGGCCAACGTCCTGACTTTC. Its protein product is CASSPGQSSGANVLTF.

V usage is TRBV4-1 and J usage is TRBJ2-7; no reliable D call. V lost 2 bases and J lost 3, with 11 bases in between. Per germline, CDR1 MGHRA and CDR2 YSYEKL. The CDR3 runs to 14 residues. Written as DNA, the CDR3 is TGCGCCAGCAGCCAACAAGTGGCTGGCTACGAGCAGTACTTC. This translates into CASSQQVAGYEQYF.

This clone was observed a handful of times. This rearrangement joins TRBV2 to TRBJ1-2; D is perhaps TRBD1 (5 bases). Germline lookup yields CDR1 SNHLY and CDR2 FYNNEI. V was pared by 0 bases and J by 4 bases, with 15 bases between. The CDR3 loop spans 16 amino acids. DNA for the CDR3: TGTGCCAGCAGTGAAGCGGTTCCAGGGTACAGCTATGGCTACACCTTC. Its protein product is CASSEAVPGYSYGYTF.

The chain combines TRBV13 with TRBJ2-7; TRBD2 matches at 10 bases. With V trimmed by 6 bases and J by 0 bases, 5 bases remained unmatched. CDR1 and CDR2 from the germline V gene are PRHDT and FYEKMQ (reference sequence). This CDR3 is 15 amino acids long. The CDR3 sequence is CASSEVAGGSYEQYF. The CDR3, as DNA: TGTGCCAGCAGTGAGGTAGCGGGGGGCTCCTACGAGCAGTACTTC.

This clone was counted once. The rearrangement uses TRBV13 and TRBJ2-2; 7 nucleotides match TRBD1. V dropped 4 bases and J dropped 1; count of bases not matched to a gene: 6. Germline CDR1 reads PRHDT; CDR2 reads FYEKMQ (reference sequence). The CDR3 is 16 amino acids. Here the CDR3 DNA reads TGTGCCAGCAGCTACCGGACAGGAATGAACACCGGGGAGCTGTTTTTT. Amino acids: CASSYRTGMNTGELFF.

Within the sample, this clone is hyperexpanded. V and J are TRBV7-7 and TRBJ2-1, with 7 bases fitting TRBD2. Germline values: CDR1 SSHAT, CDR2 FNYEAQ (reference sequence). The CDR3 has 15 amino acids. Trimming removed 5 bases from V and 0 bases from J; junction bases left unmatched: 4. The CDR3 sequence is CASSTGRSSYNEQFF. DNA of the CDR3: TGTGCCAGCAGCACCGGGAGGAGCTCCTACAATGAGCAGTTCTTC.

Within the sample, this clone is medium-sized. The chain employs TRBV13 and TRBJ1-3; 9 positions match TRBD1. This CDR3 contains 14 residues. Trimming took 5 bases from V and 3 from J; bases not matched to a gene: 2. Germline loops: CDR1 PRHDT, CDR2 FYEKMQ (reference sequence). The CDR3, as DNA: TGTGCCAGCAGCGGGACAGGGAGTGGAAACACCATATATTTT. It codes for CASSGTGSGNTIYF. The variable domain in full, with the rest retrieved from reference TRBV13 and TRBJ1-3, is AAGVIQSPRHLIKEKRETATLKCYPIPRHDTVYWYQQGPGQDPQFLISFYEKMQSDKGSIPDRFSAQQFSDYHSELNMSSLELGDSALYFCASSGTGSGNTIYFGEGSWLTVV.

The rearrangement joins TRBV19 to TRBJ2-1; weak D call: TRBD2 (5 bases). The length of the CDR3 is 15 residues. Looked up from germline, CDR1 is LNHDA and CDR2 is SQIVND (reference sequence). V gave up 5 bases and J gave up 2 bases, with 13 bases separating them. CDR3 nucleotide sequence: TGTGCCAGTAGTGGTTTGGAGGTTACCTACAATGAGCAGTTCTTC. Residues: CASSGLEVTYNEQFF. Supplemented by reference TRBV19 and TRBJ2-1, the full variable domain reads DGGITQSPKYLFRKEGQNVTLSCEQNLNHDAMYWYRQDPGQGLRLIYYSQIVNDFQKGDIAEGYSVSREKKESFPLTVTSAQKNPTAFYLCASSGLEVTYNEQFFGPGTRLTVL.

CDR3: CASSLGQGAEQYF. CDR3 DNA: TGTGCCAGCAGCTTAGGACAGGGGGCCGAGCAGTACTTC. The V call is TRBV7-9, the J call TRBJ2-7; 10 bases agree with TRBD1. Germline V gives CDR1 SEHNR, CDR2 FQNEAQ (reference sequence). Unmatched junction bases numbered 0, after V lost 1 base and J lost 6 bases. This CDR3 is 13 amino acids long.